This T cell receptor beta chain derives from a study of CD8 T cells in ankylosing spondylitis. Remarks on this clonotype: Its antigen remains unidentified.

The V gene's germline CDR1 is SGDLS and CDR2 YYNGEE. Trimming shortened V by 4 bases and J by 1 base, and 14 bases separated the two germline ends. This CDR3 contains 16 residues. For TCR beta, libraries came from quantitative 5'-RACE with molecular barcodes. A single record per CDR3 protein comes from TCRdb applying MiXCR to the 5' RACE reads. The sample holds about 800,000 distinct CDR3 sequences, about 10% seen once. Study observations and caveats: Seemingly distinctive of ankylosing spondylitis blood was a TCR beta motif formed by eight highly homologous variants.

V gene TRBV9 combines with J gene TRBJ2-2; D is uncertain. Sequenced input: blood, either unsorted or a sorted T cell fraction (not recorded which). This clonotype originated in a male donor with ankylosing spondylitis. The CDR3 sequence: CASSRTVGRNTGELFF. For the CDR3, the DNA is TGTGCCAGCAGCCGCACCGTGGGTAGGAACACCGGGGAGCTGTTTTTT.